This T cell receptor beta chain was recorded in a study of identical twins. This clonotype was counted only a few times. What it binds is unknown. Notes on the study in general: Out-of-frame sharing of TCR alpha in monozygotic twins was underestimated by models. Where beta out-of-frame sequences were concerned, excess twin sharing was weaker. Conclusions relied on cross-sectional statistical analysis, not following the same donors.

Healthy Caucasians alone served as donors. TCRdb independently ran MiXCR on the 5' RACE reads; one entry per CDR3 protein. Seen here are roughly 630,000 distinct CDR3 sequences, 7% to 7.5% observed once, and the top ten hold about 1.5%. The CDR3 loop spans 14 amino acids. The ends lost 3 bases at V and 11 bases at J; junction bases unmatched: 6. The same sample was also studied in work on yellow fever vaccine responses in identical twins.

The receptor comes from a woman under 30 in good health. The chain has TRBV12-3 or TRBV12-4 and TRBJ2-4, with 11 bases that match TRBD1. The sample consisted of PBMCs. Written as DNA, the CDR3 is TGTGCCAGCAGTTTGGGGACAGGGGGGGTTTTTCAGTACTTC. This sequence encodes CASSLGTGGVFQYF.